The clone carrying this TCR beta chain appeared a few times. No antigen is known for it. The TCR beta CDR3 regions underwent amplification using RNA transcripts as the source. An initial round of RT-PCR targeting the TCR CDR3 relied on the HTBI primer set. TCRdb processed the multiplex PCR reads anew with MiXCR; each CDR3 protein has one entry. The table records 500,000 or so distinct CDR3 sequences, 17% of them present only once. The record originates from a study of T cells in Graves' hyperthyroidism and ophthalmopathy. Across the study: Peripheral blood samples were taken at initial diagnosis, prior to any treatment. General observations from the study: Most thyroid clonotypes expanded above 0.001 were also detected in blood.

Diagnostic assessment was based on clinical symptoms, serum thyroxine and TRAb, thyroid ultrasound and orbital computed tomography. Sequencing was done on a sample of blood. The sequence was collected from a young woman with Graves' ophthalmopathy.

CDR3 sequence: CASSSLRDRVEETQYF. Here the CDR3 DNA reads TGTGCCAGCAGTTCCCTCCGGGACAGGGTAGAAGAGACCCAGTACTTC. The chain is built from TRBV28 and TRBJ2-5; 9 nucleotides match TRBD1. Looked up from germline, CDR1 is MDHEN and CDR2 is SYDVKM. V was clipped by 4 bases and J by 3 bases; unmatched bases: 9. This CDR3 is 16 amino acids long.